The entry below describes one T cell receptor beta chain. The antigen is undetermined. The V gene end was trimmed by 2 bases and the J gene end by 3 bases; junction bases not matched to a gene: 7. CDR1 is DFQATT, CDR2 SNEGSKA, per germline (reference sequence). The CDR3 sequence is 14 residues long. Two oligonucleotides, mixed equimolar, formed the beta constant-region primer covering TRBC1 and TRBC2. The ligated cDNA underwent four PCR rounds using SP2 and nested alpha and beta constant-region primers. MiXCR was run by TCRdb on the UMI-ligation and nested PCR reads, yielding one entry per CDR3 protein. The sample carries about 35,000 distinct CDR3 sequences, approximately 12% recorded once. The sample comes from a study of naive and memory T cell subsets. Points from the study as a whole: Expression changes during T cell differentiation may affect RNA-based TCR counts.

After CD4 positive bead selection, the CD4-negative fraction gave CD8 T cells. Effector memory cells were sorted as CD45RA-CD27-, EMRA cells as CD45RA+CD27-. This TCR was sampled from a human donor in good health. Sequencing input: effector memory CD4+ T cells from blood. Subset defined: effector memory, CD45RA- CD27-. V gene TRBV20-1 combines with J gene TRBJ2-7; 7 bases are shared with TRBD2. The CDR3 sequence is CSARLAAVGYEQYF. As DNA, the CDR3 is TGCAGTGCTAGACTAGCGGCAGTGGGCTACGAGCAGTACTTC.